This record covers a single T cell receptor beta chain. Antigen unknown. The sample is drawn from a study of vaccination and CD4 T cells after COVID-19. Treatment here: 10-day PBMC culture with coronavirus spike peptide pools or control peptides (ViraFEST assay). This CDR3 region has 16 residues. CDR1 and CDR2 (germline): SGHTA, FQGTGA. J lost 5 bases, V lost 0 bases, and 3 bases had no gene match. Oncomine TCR Beta short-read sequencing was applied to DNA from cultured CD4+ T cells. TCRdb passed the PCR reads through MiXCR, listing each CDR3 protein once. The sample shows over 10,000 distinct CDR3 sequences, 45% to 55% of them seen only once.

Sequenced sample: CD4+ T cells from blood, cultured in vitro. The source of this sequence is a human donor who had recovered from COVID-19. This sequence joins TRBV7-3 and TRBJ2-1, with TRBD1 matching 11 bases. CDR3 in DNA: TGTGCCAGCAGCTTAACAGGGACAGGGGGGGACAATGAGCAGTTCTTC. Amino acids: CASSLTGTGGDNEQFF. The complete variable domain, with remaining parts taken from reference TRBV7-3 and TRBJ2-1, reads GAGVSQTPSNKVTEKGKYVELRCDPISGHTALYWYRQSLGQGPEFLIYFQGTGAADDSGLPNDRFFAVRPEGSVSTLKIQRTERGDSAVYLCASSLTGTGGDNEQFFGPGTRLTVL.